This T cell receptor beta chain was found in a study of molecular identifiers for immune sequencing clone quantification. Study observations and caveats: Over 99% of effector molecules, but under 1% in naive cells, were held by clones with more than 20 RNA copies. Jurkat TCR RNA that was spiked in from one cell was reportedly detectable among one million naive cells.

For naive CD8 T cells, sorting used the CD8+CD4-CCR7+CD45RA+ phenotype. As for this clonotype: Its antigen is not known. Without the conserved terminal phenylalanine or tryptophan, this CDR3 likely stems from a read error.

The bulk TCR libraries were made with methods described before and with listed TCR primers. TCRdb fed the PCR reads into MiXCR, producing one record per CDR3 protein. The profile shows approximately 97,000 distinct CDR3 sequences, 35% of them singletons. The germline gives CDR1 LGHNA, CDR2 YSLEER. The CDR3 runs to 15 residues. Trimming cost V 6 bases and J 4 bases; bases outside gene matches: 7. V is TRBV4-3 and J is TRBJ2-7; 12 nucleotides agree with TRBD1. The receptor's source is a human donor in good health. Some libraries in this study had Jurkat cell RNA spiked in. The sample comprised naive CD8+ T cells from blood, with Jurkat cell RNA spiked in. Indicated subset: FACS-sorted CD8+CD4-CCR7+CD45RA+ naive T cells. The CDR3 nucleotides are TGCGCCAGCAGTCACTCGGGACAGGGGGCTTACGAGCAGTACATC. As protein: CASSHSGQGAYEQYI.